Listed below are T cell receptor beta chains from one sample, sequenced in a study of cytomegalovirus exposure and HLA in healthy donors. Sequencing was performed with immunoSEQ multiplex PCR; in TCRdb, only in-frame clones are kept and a portion is missing. The repertoire holds about 150,000 clones, with around four fifths as singletons. The specimen was PBMCs. The source of these receptors is a male donor in good health and CMV-seronegative. Each CDR3 is given with its conserved first and last residue. The order of the fields is V gene, D gene, J gene, clone size, CDR3 protein, CDR3 DNA. A D gene is named only where the DNA matches it firmly. Not every row has a clone size; where given, it reads once, few, many or a size class.

V: TRBV6-5; D: NA; J: TRBJ1-2; size: NA; CDR3: CASSSDTFRGYTF; DNA: TGTGCCAGCAGTTCCGACACCTTCAGGGGCTACACCTTC
V: TRBV29-1; D: TRBD2; J: TRBJ2-3; size: once; CDR3: CSVGLAESTDTQYF; DNA: TGCAGCGTGGGACTAGCGGAAAGCACAGATACGCAGTATTTT
V: TRBV5-4; D: NA; J: TRBJ1-2; size: NA; CDR3: CASSLNGYGYTF; DNA: TGTGCCAGCAGCCTAAACGGGTATGGCTACACCTTC
V: TRBV7-2; D: NA; J: TRBJ1-1; size: NA; CDR3: CASSLHGGGTEAFF; DNA: TGTGCCAGCAGCTTACACGGTGGAGGAACTGAAGCTTTCTTT
V: TRBV7-2; D: NA; J: TRBJ2-1; size: NA; CDR3: CASSLPRDIWKSSYNEQFF; DNA: TGTGCCAGCAGCTTGCCCCGGGACATTTGGAAAAGCTCCTACAATGAGCAGTTCTTC
V: TRBV7-9; D: TRBD1; J: TRBJ2-6; size: NA; CDR3: CSSSLKKGASGANVLTF; DNA: TGTTCCAGCAGCTTAAAGAAGGGGGCGTCTGGGGCCAACGTCCTGACTTTC
V: TRBV27; D: NA; J: TRBJ2-5; size: NA; CDR3: CASSRGGTQYF; DNA: TGTGCCAGCTCTAGAGGGGGGACCCAGTACTTC
V: TRBV4-1; D: TRBD2; J: TRBJ2-1; size: few; CDR3: CASSQVRIAGGPDEQFF; DNA: TGCGCCAGCAGCCAAGTGCGCATAGCGGGGGGGCCCGATGAGCAGTTCTTC
V: TRBV14; D: NA; J: TRBJ2-7; size: NA; CDR3: CASSPDYPPREQYF; DNA: TGTGCCAGCAGCCCGGACTATCCCCCGCGGGAGCAGTACTTC
V: TRBV5-5; D: NA; J: TRBJ1-2; size: NA; CDR3: CASSLESRQANYGYTF; DNA: TGTGCCAGCAGCTTGGAGAGTAGACAAGCTAACTATGGCTACACCTTC
V: TRBV27; D: NA; J: TRBJ1-2; size: NA; CDR3: CASSPRTEVGYGYTF; DNA: TGTGCCAGCAGTCCGAGGACAGAAGTGGGCTATGGCTACACCTTC
V: TRBV28; D: NA; J: TRBJ1-5; size: once; CDR3: CASSLNQPQHF; DNA: TGTGCCAGCAGCCTCAATCAGCCCCAGCATTTT
V: TRBV4-2; D: NA; J: TRBJ2-2; size: NA; CDR3: CASSLGLSTGELFF; DNA: TGTGCCAGCAGCCTCGGACTTTCCACCGGGGAGCTGTTTTTT
V: TRBV15; D: NA; J: TRBJ1-4; size: NA; CDR3: CATSPQWTNEKLFF; DNA: TGTGCCACCTCCCCCCAGTGGACTAATGAAAAACTGTTTTTT
V: TRBV7-9; D: NA; J: TRBJ1-1; size: NA; CDR3: CASSLGGGVTEAFF; DNA: TGTGCCAGCAGCTTAGGGGGGGGCGTCACTGAAGCTTTCTTT
V: TRBV18; D: TRBD1; J: TRBJ1-4; size: NA; CDR3: CASSGRRDRANEKLFF; DNA: TGTGCCAGCTCCGGACGGCGGGACAGGGCTAATGAAAAACTGTTTTTT
V: TRBV28; D: NA; J: TRBJ2-7; size: NA; CDR3: CASGMVAYEQYF; DNA: TGTGCCTCAGGGATGGTTGCCTACGAGCAGTACTTC
V: TRBV14; D: TRBD2; J: TRBJ2-5; size: few; CDR3: CASSTRTSGSTQTQYF; DNA: TGTGCCAGCAGCACCCGGACTAGCGGGAGTACTCAGACCCAGTACTTC
V: TRBV19; D: TRBD2; J: TRBJ2-5; size: NA; CDR3: CASSGGRGGQETQYF; DNA: TGTGCCAGTAGTGGGGGGCGGGGGGGTCAAGAGACCCAGTACTTC
V: TRBV9; D: TRBD1; J: TRBJ2-7; size: NA; CDR3: CASSLAGTGYEQYF; DNA: TGTGCCAGCAGTCTTGCCGGGACAGGCTACGAGCAGTACTTC
V: TRBV27; D: NA; J: TRBJ2-4; size: NA; CDR3: CASSLSGLGIQYF; DNA: TGTGCCAGCAGTTTGAGCGGGCTGGGCATTCAGTACTTC
V: TRBV14; D: TRBD1; J: TRBJ1-5; size: NA; CDR3: CARRTGWPIFQPQHF; DNA: TGTGCCAGGAGGACAGGGTGGCCCATATTTCAGCCCCAGCATTTT
V: TRBV6-1; D: TRBD2; J: TRBJ2-5; size: NA; CDR3: CASSGGGRETQYF; DNA: TGTGCCAGCAGTGGGGGGGGAAGAGAGACCCAGTACTTC
V: TRBV10-3; D: TRBD2; J: TRBJ2-2; size: NA; CDR3: CAISEKGLAGGNTGELFF; DNA: TGTGCCATCAGTGAAAAGGGACTAGCGGGGGGGAACACCGGGGAGCTGTTTTTT
V: TRBV4-3; D: NA; J: TRBJ1-3; size: NA; CDR3: CASSQGLGPSGNTIYF; DNA: TGCGCCAGCAGCCAAGGTTTGGGGCCCTCTGGAAACACCATATATTTT
V: TRBV6-5; D: NA; J: TRBJ1-2; size: NA; CDR3: CASGRGGAVSYGYTF; DNA: TGTGCCAGCGGGAGAGGGGGAGCAGTTTCCTATGGCTACACCTTC
V: TRBV19; D: NA; J: TRBJ2-3; size: NA; CDR3: CASSIGGASDTQYF; DNA: TGTGCCAGTAGTATAGGTGGGGCTTCGGATACGCAGTATTTT
V: TRBV28; D: TRBD1; J: TRBJ2-3; size: NA; CDR3: CASSPQNTGADTQYF; DNA: TGTGCCAGCAGTCCCCAGAATACAGGGGCAGATACGCAGTATTTT